These 27 T cell receptor beta chains were sequenced from one sample in a study of blood T cells in healthy people across ages. Alongside a J-beta primer mix, a sample-barcoded 5' primer served in a second PCR lasting about 7 to 11 cycles. TCRdb ran MiXCR on the 5' RACE reads and lists one entry per CDR3 protein. This table holds 1.5 million to 2 million distinct CDR3 sequences, 28% found once. The sequenced sample was blood. The source is a woman aged 25 to 39 in good health.

V and J are TRBV30 and TRBJ1-5; D ambiguous. Germline V gene data show CDR1 as GTSNPN and CDR2 as SVGIG (reference sequence). Trimming took 3 bases from V and 15 from J, leaving 12 bases between them. CDR3 length: 10 amino acids. CDR3 loop: CAWRGHAGHF. The CDR3 DNA follows: TGTGCCTGGAGAGGGCACGCGGGGCATTTT.

This clonotype was recorded at least ten times. The chain carries TRBV28 and TRBJ2-7, with TRBD2 matching over 10 bases. The V gene's germline CDR1 is MDHEN and CDR2 SYDVKM. The CDR3 covers 14 residues. Germline trimming cut 8 bases from V and 4 bases from J; bases unmatched to any gene: 8. The CDR3 DNA reads TGTGCCAGCGCCCTACTAGCGGGAAAGTACGAGCAGTACTTC. As protein: CASALLAGKYEQYF.

To note about this clonotype: A much larger clone differs by one base, so this may be a read error. The rearrangement links TRBV20-1 to TRBJ2-5; 7 nucleotides match TRBD1. Unmatched junction bases numbered 7, after V lost 3 bases and J lost 3 bases. The CDR3 sequence is 14 residues long. CDR1 and CDR2 (germline): DFQATT, SNEGSKA (reference sequence). The CDR3 bases are TGCAGTGCTAGGAGTCTTCAGGGGGAAGAGACCCAGTACTTC. Its protein is CSARSLQGEETQYF.

This clonotype appeared many times. This chain connects TRBV29-1 to TRBJ1-2; D call uncertain. Trimming removed 3 bases from V and 7 bases from J, with 15 bases in between. Germline lookup yields CDR1 SQVTM and CDR2 ANQGSEA. The CDR3 extends over 13 amino acids. The CDR3 DNA reads TGCAGCGTTGAGCCGGCAGATCGCGGTGGCTACACCTTC. It is translated as CSVEPADRGGYTF.

This clonotype was recorded a few times. The genes are TRBV6-5 and TRBJ1-5; D remains unclear. This CDR3 has 13 residues. Trimming removed 10 bases at V and 9 bases at J, with 19 bases between. The V gene's germline CDR1 is MNHEY and CDR2 SVGAGI. CDR3 in amino acids: CATTRTVGRPQHF. The DNA of the CDR3 is TGTGCCACCACTCGAACTGTCGGTCGGCCCCAGCATTTT.

This clonotype was seen at least ten times. The rearrangement links TRBV9 to TRBJ2-5, with D perhaps TRBD1 (5 bases). Germline-derived CDR1 and CDR2 are SGDLS and YYNGEE. The CDR3 contains 14 residues. Deletions cut 0 bases from V and 1 base from J, with 7 bases between. CDR3 protein: CASSVGQSQETQYF. DNA for the CDR3: TGTGCCAGCAGCGTAGGACAGTCCCAAGAGACCCAGTACTTC.

This rearrangement joins TRBV5-1 to TRBJ2-7; 8 positions agree with TRBD2. CDR3 length equals 16 residues. Looked up from germline, CDR1 is SGHRS and CDR2 is YFSETQ. V lost 3 bases to trimming and J lost 4 bases; unmatched junction nucleotides: 12. CDR3 DNA: TGCGCCAGCAGCTACGGGAGGGGAGGACGGGGGTACGAGCAGTACTTC. It yields the protein CASSYGRGGRGYEQYF.

To note about this clonotype: The germline gene is not matched at one end of the junction; a read error may be the cause. The rearrangement joins TRBV12-3 or TRBV12-4 to TRBJ2-1; D is unresolved. This CDR3 region has 13 residues. The CDR3 sequence is CASRADSYNEQIF. In DNA form, the CDR3 reads TGTGCCAGCAGGGCCGACTCATACAATGAGCAGATCTTC.

This clonotype was recorded many times. This chain joins TRBV4-3 and TRBJ2-4; D possibly corresponds to TRBD2 (7 bases). CDR3 length: 15 amino acids. Germline V gene sequence: CDR1 LGHNA, CDR2 YSLEER. Trimming pared 0 bases from V and 6 bases from J, leaving 12 bases between. The CDR3, as DNA: TGCGCCAGCAGCCAAGACAGGGGAGGGGGAAACATTCAGTACTTC. Its translation: CASSQDRGGGNIQYF.

This clonotype was found a few times. This rearrangement joins TRBV2 to TRBJ2-1; 7 bases match TRBD2. This CDR3 is 14 amino acids long. The ends lost 3 bases at V and 7 bases at J; junction bases unmatched: 6. CDR1 is SNHLY and CDR2 is FYNNEI in the germline V gene. CDR3 amino acids: CASSEAGDWNEQFF. CDR3 bases: TGTGCCAGCAGTGAGGCGGGGGATTGGAATGAGCAGTTCTTC.

This clonotype showed up just a few times. This chain uses TRBV6-6 with TRBJ2-1, with a possible D match to TRBD2 (5 bases). With 5 bases removed from V and 7 bases from J, the gap between germline ends came to 21 bases. Germline loops: CDR1 MNHNY, CDR2 SVGAGI (reference sequence). This CDR3 is built from 16 residues. The CDR3 sequence: CASSVGLVGRTNEQFF. CDR3 nucleotides: TGTGCCAGCAGTGTAGGACTCGTGGGAAGGACTAATGAGCAGTTCTTC.

In the case of this clonotype: This may come from a read error, since a much larger clone is one base off. This chain links TRBV29-1 with TRBJ2-5; TRBD2 matches 7 bases. V was pared by 0 bases and J by 0 bases, with 4 bases of the junction left unmatched. CDR1 SQVTM and CDR2 ANQGSEA come from the germline V gene. The CDR3 totals 15 residues. The CDR3 DNA reads as TGCAGCGTTGAAGAGTGGCTAGCGGACCAAGAGACCCAGTACTTC. This codes for CSVEEWLADQETQYF. Complete variable domain (other parts from reference TRBV29-1 and TRBJ2-5): SAVISQKPSRDICQRGTSLTIQCQVDSQVTMMFWYRQQPGQSLTLIATANQGSEATYESGFVIDKFPISRPNLTFSTLTVSNMSPEDSSIYLCSVEEWLADQETQYFGPGTRLLVL.

This clonotype was seen just once. V usage is TRBV5-1 and J usage is TRBJ2-3; no reliable D call. The CDR3 spans 17 residues. Looked up from germline, CDR1 is SGHRS and CDR2 is YFSETQ. Trimming stripped 7 bases from V and 0 bases from J, with 21 bases between. The CDR3, as DNA: TGCGCCAGCGGCCCCCCCGAAGGATCCTCTAGCACAGATACGCAGTATTTT. Its translation: CASGPPEGSSSTDTQYF.

Many counts were recorded for this clonotype. This chain connects TRBV6-5 to TRBJ1-5; 9 bases match TRBD1. CDR1 MNHEY and CDR2 SVGAGI come from the germline V gene. V was clipped by 5 bases and J by 6 bases; unmatched bases: 8. The length of the CDR3 is 15 residues. The CDR3 loop reads CASSPGTGFGQPQHF. In nucleotides, the CDR3 is TGTGCCAGCAGTCCCGGGACAGGGTTTGGTCAGCCCCAGCATTTT.

This clonotype was counted between two and nine times. The chain carries TRBV2 and TRBJ1-5; a possible D gene is TRBD1 (5 bases). Germline V gives CDR1 SNHLY, CDR2 FYNNEI. Trimming stripped 6 bases from V and 6 bases from J, with 12 bases between. This CDR3 region has 13 residues. The CDR3 loop is CASRPRGPQPQHF. In DNA form, the CDR3 reads TGTGCCAGCAGGCCAAGGGGACCTCAGCCCCAGCATTTT.

This chain connects TRBV20-1 to TRBJ1-2, with 7 positions matching TRBD1. V trimming: 5 bases; J trimming: 5 bases; junction bases outside the gene matches: 14. Per the germline V gene, CDR1 is DFQATT and CDR2 is SNEGSKA (reference sequence). The CDR3 has 15 residues. The CDR3 nucleotides are TGCAGTGCTCCAGCGACAGGGATGGCCCCATATGGCTACACCTTC. Translating it yields CSAPATGMAPYGYTF.

V gene TRBV12-3 or TRBV12-4 combines with J gene TRBJ1-2; no clear D. The V and J ends lost 3 bases and 1 base respectively, with 9 bases between them. This CDR3 spans 14 amino acids. The CDR3 protein is CASSFQGINYGYTF. CDR3 nucleotides: TGTGCCAGCAGTTTTCAAGGAATTAACTATGGCTACACCTTC.

The V and J genes are TRBV6-1 and TRBJ1-1; 7 bases line up with TRBD1. The CDR3 loop spans 15 amino acids. Germline CDR1 is MNHNS and CDR2 is SASEGT. The trim removed 6 bases at V and 1 base at J, leaving 8 bases unmatched. The CDR3 nucleotides read TGTGCCAGCAGCGAGACGACAGGGCCGAACACTGAAGCTTTCTTT. Protein product: CASSETTGPNTEAFF.

The chain links TRBV3-1 to TRBJ2-4, with 11 positions matching TRBD2. Per germline, CDR1 LGHDT and CDR2 YNNKEL (reference sequence). V was pared by 1 base and J by 1 base, with 9 bases of the junction left unmatched. The length of the CDR3 is 19 residues. For the CDR3, the DNA is TGTGCCAGCAGCCAAGTTTTCACTAGCGGGAGCCCCGCCAAAAACATTCAGTACTTC. Encoded protein: CASSQVFTSGSPAKNIQYF.

A few counts support this clonotype. The CDR3 DNA follows: TGTGCCAGCAGCCCGGCACCCTATGGCTACACCTTC. Amino acid sequence: CASSPAPYGYTF. The rearrangement uses TRBV28 and TRBJ1-2; D remains unclear. CDR1 is MDHEN and CDR2 is SYDVKM in the germline V gene. Trimming stripped 6 bases from V and 4 bases from J, with 9 bases between. The CDR3 is 12 amino acids.

This clonotype was seen at least ten times. The chain employs TRBV2 and TRBJ2-7; D might be TRBD1 (5 bases). The CDR3 spans 15 residues. The germline V gene has CDR1 SNHLY and CDR2 FYNNEI. V was trimmed by 2 bases and J by 2 bases, leaving 13 bases between them. The CDR3: CASSERRGRTYEQYF. In nucleotides, the CDR3 is TGTGCCAGCAGTGAAAGAAGGGGAAGGACCTACGAGCAGTACTTC.

This clonotype was detected only a few times. The genes are TRBV20-1 and TRBJ2-1; D perhaps matches TRBD1 (6 bases). The J call may not be correct, given that the DNA end is closer to TRBJ2-7. In germline, CDR1 is DFQATT, CDR2 SNEGSKA (reference sequence). The CDR3 contains 15 residues. The CDR3 DNA is TGCAGTGCACCGAACAGGGAAAGCTCCTACAATGAGCAGTACTTC. Its translation is CSAPNRESSYNEQYF.

The rearrangement joins TRBV7-2 to TRBJ2-5, with D unresolved. This CDR3 is 12 amino acids long. CDR1 is SGHTA, CDR2 FQGNSA, per germline. V was clipped by 5 bases and J by 4 bases, with 8 bases between them. DNA of the CDR3: TGTGCCAGCAGCGCGTACCGAGAGACCCAGTACTTC. Translated, it gives CASSAYRETQYF.

The sample holds many counts of this clonotype. The chain combines TRBV4-1 with TRBJ2-5; TRBD2 matches at 11 bases. The V segment lost 0 bases and the J segment 5 bases; nucleotides outside the gene matches: 5. This CDR3 spans 16 amino acids. Germline loops: CDR1 MGHRA, CDR2 YSYEKL. The CDR3 region has the DNA TGCGCCAGCAGCCAAGATTTCGGGACTAGCGGCGAGACCCAGTACTTC. It is translated as CASSQDFGTSGETQYF.

The V call is TRBV20-1, the J call TRBJ2-7; 8 bases agree with TRBD2. Trimming at V came to 3 bases and at J to 7 bases, leaving 8 bases not matched to a gene. There are 13 residues in the CDR3. Germline values: CDR1 DFQATT, CDR2 SNEGSKA (reference sequence). The CDR3 protein is CSARALTSEEQYF. The DNA for the CDR3 is TGCAGTGCTAGGGCCCTGACTAGCGAGGAGCAGTACTTC.

The chain is built from TRBV9 and TRBJ2-4; D might be TRBD1 or TRBD2, each matching 5 bases. Trimming shortened V by 0 bases and J by 13 bases, and 20 bases separated the two germline ends. The CDR3 is 15 amino acids. The germline V gene has CDR1 SGDLS and CDR2 YYNGEE. The CDR3 loop is CASSVGGATSNEQYF. CDR3 sequence (DNA): TGTGCCAGCAGCGTAGGAGGGGCCACTTCCAATGAGCAGTACTTC.

The gene calls are TRBV18 and TRBJ1-2; TRBD1 matches 9 bases. The CDR3 has 17 residues. Germline CDR1 and CDR2: KGHSH and LQKENI. After removal of 6 bases from V and 4 bases from J, the junction contained 15 bases not matched to a gene. CDR3 protein: CASSPPGQGLISYGYTF. CDR3 DNA: TGTGCCAGCTCGCCGCCGGGACAGGGTCTCATTAGCTATGGCTACACCTTC.